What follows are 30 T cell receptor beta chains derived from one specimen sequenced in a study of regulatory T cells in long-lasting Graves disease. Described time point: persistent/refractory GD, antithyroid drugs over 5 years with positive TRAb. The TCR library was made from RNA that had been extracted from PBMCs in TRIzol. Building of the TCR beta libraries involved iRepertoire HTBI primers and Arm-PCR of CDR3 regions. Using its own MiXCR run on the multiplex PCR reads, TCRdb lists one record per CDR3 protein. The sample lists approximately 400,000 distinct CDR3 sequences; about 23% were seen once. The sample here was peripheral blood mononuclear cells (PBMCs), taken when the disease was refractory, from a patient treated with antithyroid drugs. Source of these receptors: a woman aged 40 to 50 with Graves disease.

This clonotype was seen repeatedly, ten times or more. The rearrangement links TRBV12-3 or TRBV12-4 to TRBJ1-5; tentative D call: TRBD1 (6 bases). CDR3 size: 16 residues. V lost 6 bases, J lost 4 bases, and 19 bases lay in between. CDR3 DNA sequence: TGTGCCAGCAGCCCAGAGCAGGGGTTGAAGAATCAGCCCCAGCATTTT. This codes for CASSPEQGLKNQPQHF.

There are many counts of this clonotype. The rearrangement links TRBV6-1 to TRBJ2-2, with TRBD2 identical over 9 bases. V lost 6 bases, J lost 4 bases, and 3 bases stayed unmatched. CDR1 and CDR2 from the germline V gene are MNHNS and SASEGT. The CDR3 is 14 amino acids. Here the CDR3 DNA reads TGTGCCAGCAGAGTAGCGGGAGTCACCGGGGAGCTGTTTTTT. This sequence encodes CASRVAGVTGELFF.

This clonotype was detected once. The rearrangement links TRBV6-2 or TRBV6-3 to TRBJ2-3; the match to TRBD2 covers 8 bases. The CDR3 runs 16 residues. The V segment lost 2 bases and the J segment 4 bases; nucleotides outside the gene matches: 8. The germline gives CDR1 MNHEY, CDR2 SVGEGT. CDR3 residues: CASSYGAGGPPDTQYF. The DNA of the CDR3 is TGTGCCAGCAGTTACGGCGCGGGAGGCCCCCCAGATACGCAGTATTTT.

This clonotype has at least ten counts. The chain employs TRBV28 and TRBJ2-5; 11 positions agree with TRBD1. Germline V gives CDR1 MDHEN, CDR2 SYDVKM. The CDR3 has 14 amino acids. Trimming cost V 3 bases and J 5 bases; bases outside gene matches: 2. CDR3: CASSLWTGGETQYF. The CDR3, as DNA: TGTGCCAGCAGTTTGTGGACAGGGGGCGAGACCCAGTACTTC.

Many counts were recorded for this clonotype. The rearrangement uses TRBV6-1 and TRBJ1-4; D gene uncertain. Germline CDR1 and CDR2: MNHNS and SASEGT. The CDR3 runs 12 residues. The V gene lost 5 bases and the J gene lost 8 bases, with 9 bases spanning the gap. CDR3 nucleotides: TGTGCCAGCAGTCCAGGTGACGAAAAACTGTTTTTT. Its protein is CASSPGDEKLFF.

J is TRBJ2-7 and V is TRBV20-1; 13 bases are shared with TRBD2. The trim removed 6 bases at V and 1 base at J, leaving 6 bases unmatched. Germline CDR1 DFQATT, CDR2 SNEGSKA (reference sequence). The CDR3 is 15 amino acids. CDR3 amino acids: CSAELAGGVSYEQYF. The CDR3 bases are TGCAGTGCGGAACTAGCGGGAGGGGTTTCCTACGAGCAGTACTTC.

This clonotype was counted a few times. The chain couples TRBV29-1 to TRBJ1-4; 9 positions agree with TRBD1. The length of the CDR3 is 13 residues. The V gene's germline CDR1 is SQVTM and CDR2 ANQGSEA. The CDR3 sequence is CGFMGQGIEKLFF. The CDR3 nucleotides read TGCGGCTTCATGGGACAGGGAATCGAAAAACTGTTTTTT.

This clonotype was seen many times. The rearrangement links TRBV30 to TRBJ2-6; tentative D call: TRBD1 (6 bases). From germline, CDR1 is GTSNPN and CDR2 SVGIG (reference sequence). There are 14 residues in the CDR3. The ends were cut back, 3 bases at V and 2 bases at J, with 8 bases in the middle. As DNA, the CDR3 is TGTGCCTGGAGCACAGGGACTGGGGCCAACGTCCTGACTTTC. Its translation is CAWSTGTGANVLTF.

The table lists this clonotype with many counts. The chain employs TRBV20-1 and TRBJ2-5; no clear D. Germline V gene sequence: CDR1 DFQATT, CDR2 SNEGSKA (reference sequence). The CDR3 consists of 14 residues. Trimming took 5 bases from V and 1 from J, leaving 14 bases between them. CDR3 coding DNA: TGCAGTGCTCCCTCCCCTGGATCCCAAGAGACCCAGTACTTC. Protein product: CSAPSPGSQETQYF.

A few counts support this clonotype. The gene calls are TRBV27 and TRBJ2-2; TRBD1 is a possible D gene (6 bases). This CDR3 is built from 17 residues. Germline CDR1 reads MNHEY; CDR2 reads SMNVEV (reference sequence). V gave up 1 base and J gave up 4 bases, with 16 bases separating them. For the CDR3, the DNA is TGTGCCAGCAGTTTATTGACAGGCCCCCGGGGCACCGGGGAGCTGTTTTTT. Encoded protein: CASSLLTGPRGTGELFF.

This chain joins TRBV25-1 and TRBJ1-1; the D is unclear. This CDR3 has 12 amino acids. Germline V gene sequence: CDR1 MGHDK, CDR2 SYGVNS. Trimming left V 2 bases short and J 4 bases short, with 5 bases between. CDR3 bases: TGTGCCAGCAGTGAAGCGGGCACTGAAGCTTTCTTT. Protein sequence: CASSEAGTEAFF.

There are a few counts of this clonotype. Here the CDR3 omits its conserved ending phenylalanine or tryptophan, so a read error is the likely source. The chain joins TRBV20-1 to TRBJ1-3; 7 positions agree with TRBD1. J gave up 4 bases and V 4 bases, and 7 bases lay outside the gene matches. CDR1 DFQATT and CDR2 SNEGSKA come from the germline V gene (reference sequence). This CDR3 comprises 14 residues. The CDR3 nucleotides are TGCAGTGCTATATGGACAGGTGGAGGAAACACCATATATTCT. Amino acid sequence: CSAIWTGGGNTIYS.

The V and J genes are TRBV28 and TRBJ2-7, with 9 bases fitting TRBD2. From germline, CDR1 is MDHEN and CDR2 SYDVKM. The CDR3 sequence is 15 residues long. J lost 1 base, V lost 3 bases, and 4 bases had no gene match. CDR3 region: CASSFSGSRSYEQYF. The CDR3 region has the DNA TGTGCCAGCAGTTTTAGCGGGAGTAGGTCCTACGAGCAGTACTTC.

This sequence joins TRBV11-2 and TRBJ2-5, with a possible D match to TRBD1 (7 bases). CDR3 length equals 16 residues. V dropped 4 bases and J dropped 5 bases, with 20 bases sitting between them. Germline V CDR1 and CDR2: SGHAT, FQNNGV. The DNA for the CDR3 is TGTGCCAGCAGCTATCATCCTCAGGGGGGCGGTGAGACCCAGTACTTC. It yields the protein CASSYHPQGGGETQYF.

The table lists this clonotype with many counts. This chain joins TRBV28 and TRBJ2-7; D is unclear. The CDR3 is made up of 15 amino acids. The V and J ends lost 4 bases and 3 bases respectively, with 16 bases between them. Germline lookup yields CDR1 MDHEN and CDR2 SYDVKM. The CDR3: CASSSPTTTLYEQYF. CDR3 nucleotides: TGTGCCAGCAGTTCCCCGACCACCACACTCTACGAGCAGTACTTC.

CDR3 DNA sequence: TGCGCCAGCAGCTTTAACGGTGTCACAGATACGCAGTATTTT. Translated: CASSFNGVTDTQYF. This chain uses TRBV5-1 with TRBJ2-3; the D is unclear. Germline-derived CDR1 and CDR2 are SGHRS and YFSETQ. The CDR3 covers 14 residues. V was clipped by 2 bases and J by 2 bases, with 9 bases between them.

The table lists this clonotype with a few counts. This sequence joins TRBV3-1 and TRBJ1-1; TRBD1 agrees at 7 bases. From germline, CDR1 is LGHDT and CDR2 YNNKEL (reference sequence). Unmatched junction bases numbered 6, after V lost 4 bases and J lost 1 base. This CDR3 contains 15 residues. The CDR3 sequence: CASSRGQVANTEAFF. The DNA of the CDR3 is TGTGCCAGCAGCCGCGGACAGGTCGCGAACACTGAAGCTTTCTTT. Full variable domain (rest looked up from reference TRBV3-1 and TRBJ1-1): DTAVSQTPKYLVTQMGNDKSIKCEQNLGHDTMYWYKQDSKKFLKIMFSYNNKELIINETVPNRFSPKSPDKAHLNLHINSLELGDSAVYFCASSRGQVANTEAFFGQGTRLTVV.

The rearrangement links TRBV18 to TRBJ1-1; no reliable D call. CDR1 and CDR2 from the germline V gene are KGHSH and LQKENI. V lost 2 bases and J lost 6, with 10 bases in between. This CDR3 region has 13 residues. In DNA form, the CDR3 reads TGTGCCAGCTCACCAGCCTCGGGTGCTGAAGCTTTCTTT. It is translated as CASSPASGAEAFF.

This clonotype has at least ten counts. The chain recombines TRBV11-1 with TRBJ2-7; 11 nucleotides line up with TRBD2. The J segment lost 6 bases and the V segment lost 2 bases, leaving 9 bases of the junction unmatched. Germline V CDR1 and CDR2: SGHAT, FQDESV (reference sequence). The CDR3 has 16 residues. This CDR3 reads CASSLILAGGTSEQYF. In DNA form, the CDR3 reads TGTGCCAGCAGCTTAATTCTAGCGGGAGGAACAAGCGAGCAGTACTTC. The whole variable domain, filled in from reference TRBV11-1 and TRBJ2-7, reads EAEVAQSPRYKITEKSQAVAFWCDPISGHATLYWYRQILGQGPELLVQFQDESVVDDSQLPKDRFSAERLKGVDSTLKIQPAELGDSAMYLCASSLILAGGTSEQYFGPGTRLTVT.

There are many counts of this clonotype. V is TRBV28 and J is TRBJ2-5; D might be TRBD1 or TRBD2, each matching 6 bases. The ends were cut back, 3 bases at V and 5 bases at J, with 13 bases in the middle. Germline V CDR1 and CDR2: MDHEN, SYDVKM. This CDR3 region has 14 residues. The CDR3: CASSFMGGGETQYF. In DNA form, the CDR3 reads TGTGCCAGCAGTTTCATGGGGGGCGGGGAGACCCAGTACTTC. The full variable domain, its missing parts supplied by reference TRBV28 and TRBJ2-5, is DVKVTQSSRYLVKRTGEKVFLECVQDMDHENMFWYRQDPGLGLRLIYFSYDVKMKEKGDIPEGYSVSREKKERFSLILESASTNQTSMYLCASSFMGGGETQYFGPGTRLLVL.

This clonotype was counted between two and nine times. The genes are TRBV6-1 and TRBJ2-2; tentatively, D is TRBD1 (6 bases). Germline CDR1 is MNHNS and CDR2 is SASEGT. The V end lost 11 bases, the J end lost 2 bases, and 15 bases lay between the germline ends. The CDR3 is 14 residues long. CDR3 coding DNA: TGTGCCGCGACCGGACAGACTAACACCGGGGAGCTGTTTTTT. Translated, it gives CAATGQTNTGELFF.

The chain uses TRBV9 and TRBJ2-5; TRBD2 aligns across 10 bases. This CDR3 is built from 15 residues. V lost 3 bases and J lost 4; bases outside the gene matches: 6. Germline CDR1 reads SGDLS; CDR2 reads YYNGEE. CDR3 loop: CASSASGRAPETQYF. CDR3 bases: TGTGCCAGCAGCGCCAGCGGGAGGGCCCCAGAGACCCAGTACTTC.

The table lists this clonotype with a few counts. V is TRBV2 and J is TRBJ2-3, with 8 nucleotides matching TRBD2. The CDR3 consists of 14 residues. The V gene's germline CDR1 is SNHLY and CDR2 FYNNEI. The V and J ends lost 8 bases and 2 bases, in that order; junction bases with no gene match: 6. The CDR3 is CASLTSENTDTQYF. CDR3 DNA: TGTGCCAGCTTGACTAGCGAGAACACAGATACGCAGTATTTT.

CDR3 nucleotide sequence: TGTGCCAGCAAATTCGGGGGGGTCTACACAGATACGCAGTATTTT. This encodes CASKFGGVYTDTQYF. This chain connects TRBV28 to TRBJ2-3; 8 bases are shared with TRBD2. V lost 7 bases to trimming and J lost 2 bases; unmatched junction nucleotides: 8. The length of the CDR3 is 15 residues. Germline CDR1 and CDR2: MDHEN and SYDVKM. Filled out from reference TRBV28 and TRBJ2-3, the complete variable domain reads DVKVTQSSRYLVKRTGEKVFLECVQDMDHENMFWYRQDPGLGLRLIYFSYDVKMKEKGDIPEGYSVSREKKERFSLILESASTNQTSMYLCASKFGGVYTDTQYFGPGTRLTVL.

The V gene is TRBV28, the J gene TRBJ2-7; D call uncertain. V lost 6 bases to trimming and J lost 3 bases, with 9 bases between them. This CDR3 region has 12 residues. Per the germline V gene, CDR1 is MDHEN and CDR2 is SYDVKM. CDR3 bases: TGTGCCAGCAGCCCATCCATCTACGAGCAGTACTTC. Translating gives CASSPSIYEQYF.

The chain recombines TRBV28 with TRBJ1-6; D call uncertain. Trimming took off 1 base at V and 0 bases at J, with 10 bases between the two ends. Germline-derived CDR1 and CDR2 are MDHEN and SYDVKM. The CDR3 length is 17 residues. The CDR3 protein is CASSLSLGSSYNSPLHF. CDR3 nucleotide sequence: TGTGCCAGCAGTTTATCTTTGGGCAGCTCCTATAATTCACCCCTCCACTTT. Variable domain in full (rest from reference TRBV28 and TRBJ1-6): DVKVTQSSRYLVKRTGEKVFLECVQDMDHENMFWYRQDPGLGLRLIYFSYDVKMKEKGDIPEGYSVSREKKERFSLILESASTNQTSMYLCASSLSLGSSYNSPLHFGNGTRLTVT.

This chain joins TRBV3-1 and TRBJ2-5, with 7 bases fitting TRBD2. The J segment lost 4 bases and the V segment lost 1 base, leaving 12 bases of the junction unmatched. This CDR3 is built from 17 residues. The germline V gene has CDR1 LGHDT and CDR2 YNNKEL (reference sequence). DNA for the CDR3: TGTGCCAGCAGCCAAGGATCGGGGAGGGGAATTGGAGAGACCCAGTACTTC. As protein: CASSQGSGRGIGETQYF.

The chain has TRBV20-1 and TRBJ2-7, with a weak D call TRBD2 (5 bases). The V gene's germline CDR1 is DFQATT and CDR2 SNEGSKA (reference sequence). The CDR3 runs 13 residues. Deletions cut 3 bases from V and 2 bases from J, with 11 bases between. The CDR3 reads CSASSPGTYEQYF. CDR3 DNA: TGCAGTGCTAGCAGTCCGGGGACCTACGAGCAGTACTTC.

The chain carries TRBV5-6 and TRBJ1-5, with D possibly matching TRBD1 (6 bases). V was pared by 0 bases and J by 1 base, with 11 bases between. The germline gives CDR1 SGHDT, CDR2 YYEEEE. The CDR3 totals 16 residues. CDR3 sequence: CASSLAGAASNQPQHF. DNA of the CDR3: TGTGCCAGCAGCTTGGCGGGGGCGGCGAGCAATCAGCCCCAGCATTTT.

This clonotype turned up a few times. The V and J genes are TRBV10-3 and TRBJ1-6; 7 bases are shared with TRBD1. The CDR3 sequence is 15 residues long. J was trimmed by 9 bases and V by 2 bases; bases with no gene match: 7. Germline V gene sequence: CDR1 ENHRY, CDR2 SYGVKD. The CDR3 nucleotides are TGTGCCATCAGTGAGACCCCCGACAGGGTTTCACCCCTCCACTTT. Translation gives CAISETPDRVSPLHF.